This T cell receptor (beta chain) was observed in a study of blood T cell repertoires in COVID-19. Looking at the study overall: Samples representing acute and convalescent COVID-19 were sourced from the United States, Italy and Spain. PBMCs, B-cell-depleted T cells, or T cells were the source of the cDNA or gDNA that made up the material.

CDR3 length: 15 amino acids. V dropped 0 bases and J dropped 8 bases, with 15 bases sitting between them. The germline CDR1 and CDR2 sequences are SGHRS and YFSETQ. Under the authors' procedure: Reference gene primer amplification gave estimated nucleated cell counts. Some clones are missing from TCRdb's copy, which holds only in-frame ones; the method was immunoSEQ multiplex PCR. The V and J calls and the clone size are those of that table, but D and trimming were determined from the DNA. The repertoire holds roughly 86,000 clones, with around 80% as singletons. The chain employs TRBV5-1 and TRBJ2-1; D call uncertain. The sample consisted of peripheral blood. This sequence originates from a man aged 50-60 years who had recovered from COVID-19. The CDR3 reads CASSLGSILSDEQFF. The CDR3 DNA sequence: TGCGCCAGCAGCTTGGGGTCTATACTAAGCGATGAGCAGTTCTTC.